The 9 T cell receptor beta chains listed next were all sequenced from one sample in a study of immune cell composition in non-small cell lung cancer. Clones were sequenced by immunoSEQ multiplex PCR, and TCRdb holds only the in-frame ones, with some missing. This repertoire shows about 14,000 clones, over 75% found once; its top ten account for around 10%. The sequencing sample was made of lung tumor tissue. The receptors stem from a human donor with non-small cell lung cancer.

CDR3 DNA: TGTGCCAGCAGCGAGAGTAGCGGGGGTTTCTACGAGCAGTACTTC. Amino acids: CASSESSGGFYEQYF. This sequence joins TRBV7-3 and TRBJ2-7, with 9 bases that match TRBD2. J gave up 3 bases and V 5 bases, and 8 bases lay outside the gene matches. The CDR3 loop spans 15 amino acids. Germline assignment: CDR1 SGHTA and CDR2 FQGTGA.

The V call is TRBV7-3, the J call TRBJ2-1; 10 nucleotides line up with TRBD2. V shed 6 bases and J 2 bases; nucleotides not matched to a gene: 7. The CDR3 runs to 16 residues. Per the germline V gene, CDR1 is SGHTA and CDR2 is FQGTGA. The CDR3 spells CASSLLAGATYNEQFF. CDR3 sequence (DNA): TGTGCCAGCAGTCTTCTAGCGGGAGCGACCTACAATGAGCAGTTCTTC.

CDR3 coding DNA: TGTGCCAGCAGCTTAATGAACAGGGCGGGCGGGGAGCTGTTTTTT. It is translated as CASSLMNRAGGELFF. The V gene is TRBV7-2, the J gene TRBJ2-2, with D possibly being TRBD1 (6 bases). This CDR3 is 15 amino acids long. The germline V and J ends were trimmed by 2 bases and 7 bases, with 14 bases remaining between them. CDR1 SGHTA and CDR2 FQGNSA come from the germline V gene.

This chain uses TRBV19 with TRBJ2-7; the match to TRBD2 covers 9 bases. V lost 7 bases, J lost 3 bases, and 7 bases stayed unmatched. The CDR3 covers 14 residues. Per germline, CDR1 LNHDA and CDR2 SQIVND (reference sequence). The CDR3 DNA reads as TGTGCCAGTATGGGTAGCGGGAGTCTCTACGAGCAGTACTTC. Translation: CASMGSGSLYEQYF.

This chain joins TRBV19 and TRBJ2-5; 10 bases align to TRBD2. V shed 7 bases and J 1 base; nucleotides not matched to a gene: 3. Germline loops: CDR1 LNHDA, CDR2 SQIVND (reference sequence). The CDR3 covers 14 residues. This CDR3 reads CASNSGRVQETQYF. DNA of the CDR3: TGTGCCAGTAACAGCGGGAGGGTCCAAGAGACCCAGTACTTC.

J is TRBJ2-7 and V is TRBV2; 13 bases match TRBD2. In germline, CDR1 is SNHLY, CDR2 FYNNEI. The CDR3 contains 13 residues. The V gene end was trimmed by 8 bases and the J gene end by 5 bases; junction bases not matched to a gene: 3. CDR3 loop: CASAGLAGDEQYF. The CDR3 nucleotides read TGTGCCAGCGCCGGACTAGCGGGAGACGAGCAGTACTTC.

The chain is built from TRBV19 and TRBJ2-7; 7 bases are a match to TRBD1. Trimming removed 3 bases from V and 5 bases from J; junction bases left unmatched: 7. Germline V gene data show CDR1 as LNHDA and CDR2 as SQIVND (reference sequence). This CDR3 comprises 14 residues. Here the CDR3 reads CASSIAGGSHEQYF. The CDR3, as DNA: TGTGCCAGTAGTATTGCAGGGGGAAGCCACGAGCAGTACTTC.

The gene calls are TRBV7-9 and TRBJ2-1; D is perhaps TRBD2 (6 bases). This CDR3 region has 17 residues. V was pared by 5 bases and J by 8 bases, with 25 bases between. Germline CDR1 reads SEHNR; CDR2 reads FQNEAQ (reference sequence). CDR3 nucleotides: TGTGCCAGCAGCCCCCCAGGGACTCGGCCAAGCAACCATGAGCAGTTCTTC. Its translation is CASSPPGTRPSNHEQFF.

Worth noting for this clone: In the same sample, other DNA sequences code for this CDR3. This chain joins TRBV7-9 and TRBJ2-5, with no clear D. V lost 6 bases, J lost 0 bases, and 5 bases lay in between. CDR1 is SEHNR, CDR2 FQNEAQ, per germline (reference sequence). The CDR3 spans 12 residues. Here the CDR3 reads CASSLNQETQYF. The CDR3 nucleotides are TGTGCCAGCAGTTTGAACCAAGAGACCCAGTACTTC.